The subject of this entry is one TCR beta chain. The authors' processing: By means of reference gene primer amplification, nucleated cell counts were estimated. Assay used: immunoSEQ multiplex PCR; TCRdb lists only in-frame clones, some missing. Clone size and V and J calls were adopted from that table, with D and trimming inferred from the DNA. Of roughly 70,000 clones listed, about 73% are singletons. CDR3 length: 12 residues. The germline V gene has CDR1 KGHSH and CDR2 LQKENI. V dropped 3 bases and J dropped 6 bases, with 8 bases sitting between them. The sample is drawn from a study of blood T cell repertoires in COVID-19. Study-wide background: Spain, Italy and the United States supplied samples that represented acute and convalescent COVID-19. The cDNA or gDNA used as material had been derived from T cells, B-cell-depleted T cells, or PBMCs.

This chain joins TRBV18 and TRBJ1-2; D is uncertain. Material: peripheral blood. The sequence was collected from a man in his sixties with acute or convalescent COVID-19. CDR3 region: CASSPLRDGYTF. The DNA for the CDR3 is TGTGCCAGCTCACCTTTAAGAGATGGCTACACCTTC.